The 26 T cell receptor beta chains in this list originate from one sample, sequenced in a study of PD-L1 blockade in urothelial cancer. The data were produced by immunoSEQ multiplex PCR, yet TCRdb's version contains in-frame clones alone and is incomplete. Seen here are roughly 40,000 clones, more than 70% observed once, and the top ten hold about a sixth. The sequenced sample was PBMCs, obtained around atezolizumab (anti-PD-L1) treatment. These receptor sequences come from a man in his fifties or sixties with urothelial cancer.

This chain connects TRBV7-9 to TRBJ2-5, with TRBD2 matching 12 bases. With V trimmed by 1 base and J by 5 bases, 5 bases remained unmatched. The CDR3 covers 16 residues. Germline lookup yields CDR1 SEHNR and CDR2 FQNEAQ (reference sequence). The CDR3 DNA sequence: TGTGCCAGCAGCTTAGGGACTAGCGGGGTCATGGAGACCCAGTACTTC. Translating it yields CASSLGTSGVMETQYF.

The chain employs TRBV25-1 and TRBJ1-5; the match to TRBD1 covers 7 bases. CDR1 is MGHDK and CDR2 is SYGVNS in the germline V gene. V was pared by 1 base and J by 4 bases, with 4 bases of the junction left unmatched. The CDR3 totals 15 residues. DNA for the CDR3: TGTGCCAGCAGTGAATCGGGACAGCCTAATCAGCCCCAGCATTTT. As protein: CASSESGQPNQPQHF.

The chain recombines TRBV2 with TRBJ1-4; D not resolved. The CDR3 totals 13 residues. V shed 4 bases and J shed 10 bases, with 13 bases lying between them. CDR1 is SNHLY and CDR2 is FYNNEI in the germline V gene. This CDR3 is CASSGGITGKLFF. The CDR3 nucleotides read TGTGCCAGCAGTGGAGGCATTACTGGAAAACTGTTTTTT. The full variable domain, in which reference TRBV2 and TRBJ1-4 provide the parts outside the CDR3, is EPEVTQTPSHQVTQMGQEVILRCVPISNHLYFYWYRQILGQKVEFLVSFYNNEISEKSEIFDDQFSVERPDGSNFTLKIRSTKLEDSAMYFCASSGGITGKLFFGSGTQLSVL.

The rearrangement joins TRBV6-6 to TRBJ1-2, with 9 bases lining up with TRBD1. Per the germline V gene, CDR1 is MNHNY and CDR2 is SVGAGI (reference sequence). The J segment lost 5 bases and the V segment lost 7 bases, leaving 8 bases of the junction unmatched. The length of the CDR3 is 14 residues. The CDR3 sequence is CASTRQGGGYGYTF. The CDR3 nucleotides are TGTGCCAGCACCCGACAGGGGGGCGGGTATGGCTACACCTTC.

The rearrangement joins TRBV5-1 to TRBJ2-3, with 8 positions matching TRBD2. The V gene end was trimmed by 0 bases and the J gene end by 0 bases; junction bases not matched to a gene: 6. In germline, CDR1 is SGHRS, CDR2 YFSETQ. The CDR3 loop spans 17 amino acids. DNA for the CDR3: TGCGCCAGCAGCTTGGAAGCTAGCGGGTTTAGCACAGATACGCAGTATTTT. It yields the protein CASSLEASGFSTDTQYF.

The chain couples TRBV19 to TRBJ2-2; D gene ambiguous. The CDR3 totals 14 residues. Germline CDR1 reads LNHDA; CDR2 reads SQIVND (reference sequence). V dropped 2 bases and J dropped 6 bases, with 10 bases sitting between them. CDR3 DNA: TGTGCCAGTAGTATAAAGAGTACGGCCGGGGAGCTGTTTTTT. It encodes CASSIKSTAGELFF. Full variable domain (missing parts from reference TRBV19 and TRBJ2-2): DGGITQSPKYLFRKEGQNVTLSCEQNLNHDAMYWYRQDPGQGLRLIYYSQIVNDFQKGDIAEGYSVSREKKESFPLTVTSAQKNPTAFYLCASSIKSTAGELFFGEGSRLTVL.

This clone has a handful of counts. The chain is built from TRBV6-5 and TRBJ2-5; the D gene is possibly TRBD2 (6 bases). V was cut by 5 bases and J by 3 bases, with 10 bases left in between. This CDR3 is built from 13 residues. The V gene's germline CDR1 is MNHEY and CDR2 SVGAGI. DNA of the CDR3: TGTGCCAGCAGTGCCCCGGGGGAAGAGACCCAGTACTTC. Residues: CASSAPGEETQYF.

This chain links TRBV2 with TRBJ2-3; the D gene is possibly TRBD1 (5 bases). Per the germline V gene, CDR1 is SNHLY and CDR2 is FYNNEI. With 5 bases removed from V and 5 bases from J, the gap between germline ends came to 11 bases. The length of the CDR3 is 13 residues. Written as DNA, the CDR3 is TGTGCCAGCAGTACTACAGGTTTAGATACGCAGTATTTT. It is translated as CASSTTGLDTQYF.

The rearrangement joins TRBV15 to TRBJ1-5; perhaps TRBD1 as D (5 bases). CDR1 is LNHNV and CDR2 is YYDKDF in the germline V gene (reference sequence). The CDR3 is 13 residues long. V lost 0 bases and J 7 bases, leaving 7 bases between the germline ends. The CDR3 DNA reads TGTGCCACCAGCAGAGACAGGGCCCAGCCCCAGCATTTT. This sequence encodes CATSRDRAQPQHF.

The chain combines TRBV18 with TRBJ1-1; D unresolved. Trimming took off 4 bases at V and 1 base at J, with 7 bases between the two ends. Germline V gene data show CDR1 as KGHSH and CDR2 as LQKENI. This CDR3 spans 13 amino acids. CDR3 nucleotide sequence: TGTGCCAGCTCACAGAGTCAGAACACTGAAGCTTTCTTT. Translating it yields CASSQSQNTEAFF. The variable domain in full, completed from reference TRBV18 and TRBJ1-1, reads NAGVMQNPRHLVRRRGQEARLRCSPMKGHSHVYWYRQLPEEGLKFMVYLQKENIIDESGMPKERFSAEFPKEGPSILRIQQVVRGDSAAYFCASSQSQNTEAFFGQGTRLTVV.

The gene calls are TRBV28 and TRBJ2-4; the match to TRBD1 covers 8 bases. V lost 6 bases to trimming and J lost 7 bases; unmatched junction nucleotides: 8. The CDR3 runs to 14 residues. The germline CDR1 and CDR2 sequences are MDHEN and SYDVKM. CDR3 DNA sequence: TGTGCCAGCAGCAGAGGACAGGGAAGGAACATTCAGTACTTC. Its protein product is CASSRGQGRNIQYF.

This chain connects TRBV19 to TRBJ2-1; D call uncertain. The CDR3 is 12 amino acids. The germline V gene encodes CDR1 LNHDA and CDR2 SQIVND (reference sequence). Trimming cost V 5 bases and J 10 bases, with 12 bases left between them. DNA for the CDR3: TGTGCCAGTAGTGCCTACGTCGGGGAGCAGTTCTTC. It specifies CASSAYVGEQFF.

The chain couples TRBV28 to TRBJ2-1, with 7 bases fitting TRBD1. Germline V gene lookup returns CDR1 MDHEN and CDR2 SYDVKM. The V gene end was trimmed by 3 bases and the J gene end by 4 bases; junction bases not matched to a gene: 6. The CDR3 sequence is 15 residues long. The DNA of the CDR3 is TGTGCCAGCAGTTTGACAGGGAGCCCTTACAATGAGCAGTTCTTC. Its translation: CASSLTGSPYNEQFF. Using reference TRBV28 and TRBJ2-1 for the parts outside the CDR3, the full variable domain is DVKVTQSSRYLVKRTGEKVFLECVQDMDHENMFWYRQDPGLGLRLIYFSYDVKMKEKGDIPEGYSVSREKKERFSLILESASTNQTSMYLCASSLTGSPYNEQFFGPGTRLTVL.

A few counts support this clone. This chain joins TRBV15 and TRBJ2-7; D unresolved. CDR1 LNHNV and CDR2 YYDKDF come from the germline V gene (reference sequence). The CDR3 has 14 residues. Deletions cut 0 bases from V and 5 bases from J, with 11 bases between. The CDR3 loop is CATSRDSGWNEQYF. CDR3 nucleotides: TGTGCCACCAGCAGAGATTCCGGGTGGAACGAGCAGTACTTC.

The chain carries TRBV5-1 and TRBJ2-5; D call uncertain. The V gene lost 0 bases and the J gene lost 2 bases, with 11 bases spanning the gap. This CDR3 has 15 residues. Germline loops: CDR1 SGHRS, CDR2 YFSETQ. The CDR3 nucleotides are TGCGCCAGCAGCTTGGAGGCTAGTTCACAAGAGACCCAGTACTTC. Its protein product is CASSLEASSQETQYF.

This clone was counted between two and nine times. The V call is TRBV2, the J call TRBJ2-5; 9 bases map to TRBD1. V trimming: 6 bases; J trimming: 4 bases; junction bases outside the gene matches: 12. The germline CDR1 and CDR2 sequences are SNHLY and FYNNEI. CDR3 length: 16 amino acids. The CDR3: CASRNRGQGFLETQYF. CDR3 DNA sequence: TGTGCCAGCAGAAACCGGGGACAGGGCTTTTTAGAGACCCAGTACTTC.

This chain connects TRBV15 to TRBJ1-2; possibly TRBD1 for D (6 bases). CDR1 and CDR2 from the germline V gene are LNHNV and YYDKDF (reference sequence). This CDR3 comprises 13 residues. Trimming cost V 3 bases and J 5 bases, with 10 bases left between them. As DNA, the CDR3 is TGTGCCACCAGCAGGGACAGAAAATATGGCTACACCTTC. This translates into CATSRDRKYGYTF.

The chain combines TRBV4-3 with TRBJ2-2, with TRBD1 matching over 8 bases. Germline values: CDR1 LGHNA, CDR2 YSLEER. The CDR3 extends over 18 amino acids. Trimming at V came to 0 bases and at J to 4 bases, leaving 10 bases not matched to a gene. CDR3 coding DNA: TGCGCCAGCAGCCAAGATCTGCAGGGGGCCGTCATCACCGGGGAGCTGTTTTTT. As protein: CASSQDLQGAVITGELFF.

The chain links TRBV5-1 to TRBJ1-1; D perhaps matches TRBD1 (6 bases). The CDR3 sequence is 15 residues long. Trimming cost V 2 bases and J 2 bases, with 13 bases left between them. Looked up from germline, CDR1 is SGHRS and CDR2 is YFSETQ. DNA of the CDR3: TGCGCCAGCAGCTTCACAGGGTCATCTAACACTGAAGCTTTCTTT. Translation gives CASSFTGSSNTEAFF.

The chain has TRBV7-9 and TRBJ1-5; D gene uncertain. The V gene's germline CDR1 is SEHNR and CDR2 FQNEAQ (reference sequence). The CDR3 spans 16 residues. Trimming removed 5 bases at V and 2 bases at J, with 16 bases between. The DNA for the CDR3 is TGTGCCAGCAGCCGAACGGGGAGTATCGGCAATCAGCCCCAGCATTTT. Amino acid sequence: CASSRTGSIGNQPQHF.

The J gene is TRBJ2-2, the V gene TRBV4-3; no firm D call. The CDR3 has 14 residues. V was pared by 0 bases and J by 5 bases, with 7 bases between. Germline CDR1 reads LGHNA; CDR2 reads YSLEER. As DNA, the CDR3 is TGCGCCAGCAGCCAAGATTCAGTAACCGGGGAGCTGTTTTTT. The encoded protein is CASSQDSVTGELFF.

The V call is TRBV11-2, the J call TRBJ2-7; 8 positions agree with TRBD1. In germline, CDR1 is SGHAT, CDR2 FQNNGV. The CDR3 is 14 residues long. Losses at the gene ends were 5 bases for V and 2 bases for J; bases not matched to a gene: 5. This chain's CDR3 is CASSLAGGPYEQYF. As DNA, the CDR3 is TGTGCCAGCAGCCTTGCAGGGGGCCCCTACGAGCAGTACTTC.

In the case of this clone: In the same sample, other DNA sequences code for this CDR3. V is TRBV28 and J is TRBJ1-2; maybe TRBD1 (6 bases). CDR3 length equals 14 residues. CDR1 and CDR2 from the germline V gene are MDHEN and SYDVKM. V lost 6 bases, J lost 4 bases, and 15 bases lay in between. The CDR3, as DNA: TGTGCCAGCAGCGTCGGAACAGGGCCCTATGGCTACACCTTC. Translation gives CASSVGTGPYGYTF.

The V and J genes are TRBV11-3 and TRBJ2-3; D is ambiguous. V was cut by 5 bases and J by 1 base, with 7 bases left in between. CDR1 is SGHNT and CDR2 is YENEEA in the germline V gene. The CDR3 consists of 13 residues. The CDR3 bases are TGTGCCAGCAGCCCACGGGGCACAGATACGCAGTATTTT. Protein product: CASSPRGTDTQYF.

There are a few counts of this clone. The gene calls are TRBV19 and TRBJ2-1, with TRBD2 matching over 9 bases. The CDR3 length is 16 residues. J gave up 10 bases and V 1 base, and 11 bases lay outside the gene matches. CDR1 is LNHDA and CDR2 is SQIVND in the germline V gene (reference sequence). As DNA, the CDR3 is TGTGCCAGTAGTATAGGAGTGGGGTTAGCGGGAGACGAGCAGTTCTTC. This codes for CASSIGVGLAGDEQFF.

CDR3 protein: CASSLAGSGRTGDYTF. The CDR3 coding sequence is TGCGCCAGCAGCTTGGCCGGGAGCGGTAGGACAGGTGACTACACCTTC. V usage is TRBV5-1 and J usage is TRBJ1-2; 7 bases fit TRBD1. Germline values: CDR1 SGHRS, CDR2 YFSETQ. The ends lost 0 bases at V and 10 bases at J; junction bases unmatched: 15. This CDR3 contains 16 residues.